What follows are 16 T cell receptor beta chains derived from one specimen sequenced in a study of shared clonotypes between healthy human individuals (TCRdb year 2020). Library method: the immunoSEQ multiplex PCR assay. TCRdb carries this immuneACCESS record with in-frame sequences only. Its versions omit some clonotypes, under half of them owing to an unresolved V gene in the studies checked, with the rest unexplained. The table for this sample lists roughly 1,000,000 clones; 75% to 85% of them were counted only once. 0.6% to 0.75% of the sample is in the top ten clones. Sequenced sample: memory CD4+ T cells from PBMCs. According to the study, the label for this sample's cell subset or site signals: CD45RA-negative fraction. The receptors were gathered from a young man in good health. Some clones in this sample may be carry-over from other donors' samples.

Ten or more counts support this clone. This sample also contains other DNA sequences that code for the same CDR3. The chain carries TRBV6-6 and TRBJ1-1; D gene uncertain. V lost 5 bases and J lost 1, with 8 bases in between. The germline gives CDR1 MNHNY, CDR2 SVGAGI (reference sequence). This CDR3 comprises 13 residues. CDR3 in DNA: TGTGCCAGCAGTCGAACAGAGAACACTGAAGCTTTCTTT. It translates to CASSRTENTEAFF.

The rearrangement uses TRBV7-2 and TRBJ1-5, with D possibly TRBD1 on 5 matching bases. V was shortened by 8 bases and J by 3 bases, with 11 bases between the two germline ends. Germline V gene data show CDR1 as SGHTA and CDR2 as FQGNSA. The CDR3 length is 13 residues. The CDR3 protein is CASAGHLNQPQHF. In nucleotides, the CDR3 is TGTGCCAGCGCCGGACACCTCAATCAGCCCCAGCATTTT.

Here the CDR3 DNA reads TGTGCCAGCAGCCGACACGACGCCGATGAGCAGTTCTTC. Its translation: CASSRHDADEQFF. The chain recombines TRBV7-9 with TRBJ2-1; D unclear. The CDR3 has 13 amino acids. V lost 5 bases and J 8 bases, leaving 13 bases between the germline ends. In germline, CDR1 is SEHNR, CDR2 FQNEAQ (reference sequence).

The genes are TRBV12-5 and TRBJ1-2; D remains unclear. The CDR3 consists of 13 residues. Between the trimmed V and J ends, which lost 2 bases and 4 bases, there was a span of 8 bases. Per the germline V gene, CDR1 is LGHNT and CDR2 is FRNRAP. The chain's CDR3 is CASGLSGVYGYTF. CDR3 coding DNA: TGTGCTAGTGGTTTGTCAGGTGTCTATGGCTACACCTTC. Full variable domain (remainder filled in from reference TRBV12-5 and TRBJ1-2): DARVTQTPRHKVTEMGQEVTMRCQPILGHNTVFWYRQTMMQGLELLAYFRNRAPLDDSGMPKDRFSAEMPDATLATLKIQPSEPRDSAVYFCASGLSGVYGYTFGSGTRLTVV.

This chain links TRBV29-1 with TRBJ1-2, with 9 bases aligning to TRBD1. CDR3 length equals 12 residues. The V and J ends lost 7 bases and 7 bases, in that order; junction bases with no gene match: 7. From germline, CDR1 is SQVTM and CDR2 ANQGSEA. CDR3 sequence reads: CSATGGGFGYTF. CDR3 nucleotide sequence: TGCAGCGCAACAGGGGGCGGTTTTGGCTACACCTTC.

The gene calls are TRBV28 and TRBJ2-7; D possibly corresponds to TRBD2 (6 bases). Trimming shortened V by 4 bases and J by 5 bases, and 15 bases separated the two germline ends. CDR3 length: 14 amino acids. The germline V gene has CDR1 MDHEN and CDR2 SYDVKM. CDR3 in amino acids: CASSSTRGFNEQYF. The CDR3 region has the DNA TGTGCCAGCAGTTCCACCCGGGGGTTCAACGAGCAGTACTTC.

V is TRBV9 and J is TRBJ2-2, with a possible D match to TRBD2 (5 bases). The V and J ends lost 2 bases and 4 bases respectively, with 15 bases between them. The germline V gene encodes CDR1 SGDLS and CDR2 YYNGEE. The CDR3 runs 16 residues. CDR3 nucleotides: TGTGCCAGCAGCGTCAGAAGGGCTAGCAGCACCGGGGAGCTGTTTTTT. It translates to CASSVRRASSTGELFF.

The rearrangement joins TRBV27 to TRBJ2-3; maybe TRBD2 (6 bases). Germline loops: CDR1 MNHEY, CDR2 SMNVEV (reference sequence). The CDR3 totals 14 residues. The V end was cut by 9 bases, the J end by 4 bases, with 17 bases between. The DNA of the CDR3 is TGTGCCAGTCGGGACGGGAGAGGGGCAGATACGCAGTATTTT. It encodes CASRDGRGADTQYF.

The V and J genes are TRBV7-8 and TRBJ1-5; 9 bases align to TRBD1. This CDR3 contains 17 residues. The germline V gene encodes CDR1 SGHVS and CDR2 FQNEAQ. V lost 5 bases, J lost 0 bases, and 8 bases stayed unmatched. Here the CDR3 DNA reads TGTGCCAGCAGCCTCGAACAGGGGGCCCTTAGCAATCAGCCCCAGCATTTT. Protein sequence: CASSLEQGALSNQPQHF.

As for this clone: A junction end diverges from the germline sequence, so it may reflect a read error. The V call is TRBV6-4, the J call TRBJ2-3, with D unclear. The CDR3 length is 11 residues. Germline assignment: CDR1 MRHNA and CDR2 SNTAGT. DNA for the CDR3: TGTGCCAGCAGTGACCCCAGCCTCCGCTGGTTC. Amino acids: CASSDPSLRWF.

This clone was seen a handful of times. The J gene is TRBJ2-1, the V gene TRBV4-2, with 7 bases lining up with TRBD2. In germline, CDR1 is LGHNA, CDR2 YNFKEQ. The V segment lost 4 bases and the J segment 0 bases; nucleotides outside the gene matches: 3. This CDR3 has 15 residues. The CDR3 bases are TGTGCCAGCAGCCCCTCTAGCGGCTCCTACAATGAGCAGTTCTTC. Its protein is CASSPSSGSYNEQFF.

V is TRBV7-2 and J is TRBJ2-4; D may be TRBD2 (6 bases). CDR1 and CDR2 from the germline V gene are SGHTA and FQGNSA. V lost 1 base and J 9 bases, leaving 16 bases between the germline ends. The CDR3 is made up of 15 amino acids. CDR3 DNA sequence: TGTGCCAGCAGCTTAGAAAGCAGGAGGGGAAGCATTCAGTACTTC. As protein: CASSLESRRGSIQYF.

This chain joins TRBV29-1 and TRBJ2-2; D uncertain. The CDR3 is 15 residues long. The V end lost 4 bases, the J end lost 6 bases, and 18 bases lay between the germline ends. From germline, CDR1 is SQVTM and CDR2 ANQGSEA. The DNA for the CDR3 is TGCAGCGTTGGATGGGGTGGTGGTAGTCCCGGGGAGCTGTTTTTT. It encodes CSVGWGGGSPGELFF.

The chain combines TRBV5-1 with TRBJ1-1; maybe TRBD1 (5 bases). Germline-derived CDR1 and CDR2 are SGHRS and YFSETQ. V lost 7 bases to trimming and J lost 1 base, with 14 bases between them. The length of the CDR3 is 14 residues. CDR3 loop: CASLRGTENTEAFF. The CDR3 nucleotides are TGCGCCAGCCTTCGCGGGACGGAGAACACTGAAGCTTTCTTT.

The CDR3 reads CSVGTSGLNNEQFF. The DNA for the CDR3 is TGCAGCGTCGGGACTAGCGGTCTTAACAATGAGCAGTTCTTC. The chain couples TRBV29-1 to TRBJ2-1; 11 bases are a match to TRBD2. Unmatched junction bases numbered 6, after V lost 6 bases and J lost 5 bases. This CDR3 has 14 amino acids. Germline CDR1 SQVTM, CDR2 ANQGSEA.

As regards this clone: Since a much larger clone is just one base distant, this may be a read error. The chain couples TRBV28 to TRBJ1-1; D gene unclear. This CDR3 spans 13 amino acids. Deletions cut 0 bases from V and 1 base from J, with 3 bases between. The V gene's germline CDR1 is MDHEN and CDR2 SYDVKM. The CDR3 protein is CASSLWRNTEAFF. Written as DNA, the CDR3 is TGTGCCAGCAGTTTATGGCGGAACACTGAAGCTTTCTTT.